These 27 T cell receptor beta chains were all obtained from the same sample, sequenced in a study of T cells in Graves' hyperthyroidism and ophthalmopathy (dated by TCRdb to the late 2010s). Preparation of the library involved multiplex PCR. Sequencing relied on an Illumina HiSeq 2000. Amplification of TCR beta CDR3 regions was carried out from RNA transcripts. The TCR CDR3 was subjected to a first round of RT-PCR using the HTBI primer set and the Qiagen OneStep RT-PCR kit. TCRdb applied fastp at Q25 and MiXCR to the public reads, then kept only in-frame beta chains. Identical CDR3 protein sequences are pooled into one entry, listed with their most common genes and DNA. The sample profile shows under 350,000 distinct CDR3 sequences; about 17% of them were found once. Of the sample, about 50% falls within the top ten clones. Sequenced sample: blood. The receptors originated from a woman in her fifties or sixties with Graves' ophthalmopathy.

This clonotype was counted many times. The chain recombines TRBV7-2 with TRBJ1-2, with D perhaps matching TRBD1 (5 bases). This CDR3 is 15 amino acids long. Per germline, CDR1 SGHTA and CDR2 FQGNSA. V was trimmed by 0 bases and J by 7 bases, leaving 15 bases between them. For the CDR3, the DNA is TGTGCCAGCAGCTTAGCGCCAGGGTTTGAAACTGGCTACACCTTC. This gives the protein CASSLAPGFETGYTF. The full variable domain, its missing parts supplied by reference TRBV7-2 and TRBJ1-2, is GAGVSQSPSNKVTEKGKDVELRCDPISGHTALYWYRQSLGQGLEFLIYFQGNSAPDKSGLPSDRFSAERTGGSVSTLTIQRTQQEDSAVYLCASSLAPGFETGYTFGSGTRLTVV.

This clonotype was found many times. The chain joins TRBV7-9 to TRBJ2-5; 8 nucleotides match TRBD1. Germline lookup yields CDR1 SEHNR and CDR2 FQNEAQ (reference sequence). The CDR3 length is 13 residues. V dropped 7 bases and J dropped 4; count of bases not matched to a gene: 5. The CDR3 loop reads CASIRTGRETQYF. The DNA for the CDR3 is TGTGCCAGCATCAGGACAGGGCGAGAGACCCAGTACTTC. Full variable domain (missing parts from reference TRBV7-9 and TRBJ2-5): DTGVSQNPRHKITKRGQNVTFRCDPISEHNRLYWYRQTLGQGPEFLTYFQNEAQLEKSRLLSDRFSAERPKGSFSTLEIQRTEQGDSAMYLCASIRTGRETQYFGPGTRLLVL.

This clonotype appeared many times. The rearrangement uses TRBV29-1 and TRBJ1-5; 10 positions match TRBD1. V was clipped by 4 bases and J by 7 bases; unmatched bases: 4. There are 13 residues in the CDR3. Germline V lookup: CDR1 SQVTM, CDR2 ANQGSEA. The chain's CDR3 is CSVAGTGDQPQHF. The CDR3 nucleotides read TGCAGCGTTGCCGGGACAGGGGACCAGCCCCAGCATTTT. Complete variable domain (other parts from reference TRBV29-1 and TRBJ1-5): SAVISQKPSRDICQRGTSLTIQCQVDSQVTMMFWYRQQPGQSLTLIATANQGSEATYESGFVIDKFPISRPNLTFSTLTVSNMSPEDSSIYLCSVAGTGDQPQHFGDGTRLSIL.

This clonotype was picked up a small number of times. CDR3 bases: TGTGCCAGCCGCCTTGAGAGGGGTGAACAGCCCCAGCATTTT. Encoded protein: CASRLERGEQPQHF. The V call is TRBV2, the J call TRBJ1-5, with D perhaps TRBD1 (5 bases). Germline loops: CDR1 SNHLY, CDR2 FYNNEI. The CDR3 is 14 residues long. Trimming left V 8 bases short and J 7 bases short, with 18 bases between.

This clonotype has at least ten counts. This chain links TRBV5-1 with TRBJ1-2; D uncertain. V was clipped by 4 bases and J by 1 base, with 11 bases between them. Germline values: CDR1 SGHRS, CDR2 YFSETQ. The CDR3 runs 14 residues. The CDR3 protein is CASSPGSGNYGYTF. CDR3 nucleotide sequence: TGCGCCAGCAGCCCTGGAAGCGGTAACTATGGCTACACCTTC. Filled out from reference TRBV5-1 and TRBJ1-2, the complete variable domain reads KAGVTQTPRYLIKTRGQQVTLSCSPISGHRSVSWYQQTPGQGLQFLFEYFSETQRNKGNFPGRFSGRQFSNSRSEMNVSTLELGDSALYLCASSPGSGNYGYTFGSGTRLTVV.

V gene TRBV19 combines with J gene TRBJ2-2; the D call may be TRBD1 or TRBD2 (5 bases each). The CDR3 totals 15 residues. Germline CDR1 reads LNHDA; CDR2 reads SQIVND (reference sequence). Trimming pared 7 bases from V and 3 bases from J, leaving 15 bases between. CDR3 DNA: TGTGCCAGTATCTCCGCCGGGACCTACACCGGGGAGCTGTTTTTT. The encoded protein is CASISAGTYTGELFF. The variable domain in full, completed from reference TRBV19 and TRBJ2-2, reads DGGITQSPKYLFRKEGQNVTLSCEQNLNHDAMYWYRQDPGQGLRLIYYSQIVNDFQKGDIAEGYSVSREKKESFPLTVTSAQKNPTAFYLCASISAGTYTGELFFGEGSRLTVL.

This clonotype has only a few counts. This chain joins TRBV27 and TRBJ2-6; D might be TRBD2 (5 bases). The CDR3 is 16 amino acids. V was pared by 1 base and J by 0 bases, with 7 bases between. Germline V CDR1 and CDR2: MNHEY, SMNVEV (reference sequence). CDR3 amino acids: CASSLLAGSGANVLTF. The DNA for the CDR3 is TGTGCCAGCAGTTTATTGGCGGGCTCTGGGGCCAACGTCCTGACTTTC. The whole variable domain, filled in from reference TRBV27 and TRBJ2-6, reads EAQVTQNPRYLITVTGKKLTVTCSQNMNHEYMSWYRQDPGLGLRQIYYSMNVEVTDKGDVPEGYKVSRKEKRNFPLILESPSPNQTSLYFCASSLLAGSGANVLTFGAGSRLTVL.

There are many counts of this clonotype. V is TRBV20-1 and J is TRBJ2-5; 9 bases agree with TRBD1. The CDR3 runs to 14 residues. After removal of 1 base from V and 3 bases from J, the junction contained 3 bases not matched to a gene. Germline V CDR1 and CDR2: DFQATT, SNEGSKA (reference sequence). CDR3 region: CSARAGTGKETQYF. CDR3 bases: TGCAGTGCTAGAGCCGGGACAGGGAAAGAGACCCAGTACTTC.

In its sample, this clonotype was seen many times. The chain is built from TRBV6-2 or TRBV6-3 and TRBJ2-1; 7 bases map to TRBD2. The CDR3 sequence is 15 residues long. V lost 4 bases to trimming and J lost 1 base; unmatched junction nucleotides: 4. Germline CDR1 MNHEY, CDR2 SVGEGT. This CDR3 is CASSSGRRSYNEQFF. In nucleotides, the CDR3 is TGTGCCAGCAGTTCCGGGAGGAGATCCTACAATGAGCAGTTCTTC.

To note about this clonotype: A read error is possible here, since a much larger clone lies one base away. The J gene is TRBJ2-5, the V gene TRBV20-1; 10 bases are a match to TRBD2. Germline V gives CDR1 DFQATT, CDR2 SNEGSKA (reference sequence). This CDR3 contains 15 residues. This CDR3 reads CSARSGGAPQETQCF. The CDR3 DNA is TGCAGTGCTAGGAGCGGGGGGGCCCCCCAAGAGACCCAGTGCTTC.

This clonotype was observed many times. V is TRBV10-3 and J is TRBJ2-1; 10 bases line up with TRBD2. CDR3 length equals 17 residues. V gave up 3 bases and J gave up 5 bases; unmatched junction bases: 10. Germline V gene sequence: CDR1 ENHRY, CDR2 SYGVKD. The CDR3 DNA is TGTGCCATCAGTGATATAGCGGGAGGAGATAATGACAATGAGCAGTTCTTC. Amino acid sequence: CAISDIAGGDNDNEQFF.

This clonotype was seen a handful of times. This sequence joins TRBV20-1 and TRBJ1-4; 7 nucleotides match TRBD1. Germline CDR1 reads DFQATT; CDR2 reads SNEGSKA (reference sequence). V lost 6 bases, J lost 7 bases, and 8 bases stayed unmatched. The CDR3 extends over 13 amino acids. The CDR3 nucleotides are TGCAGTGCCTTTGAGACAGGGACTGAAAAACTGTTTTTT. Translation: CSAFETGTEKLFF.

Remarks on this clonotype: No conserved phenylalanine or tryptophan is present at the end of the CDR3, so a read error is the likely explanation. The CDR3 protein is CATSAGGVFTDTQYC. In DNA form, the CDR3 reads TGTGCCACCAGTGCGGGCGGGGTCTTCACAGATACGCAGTATTGT. V gene TRBV24-1 combines with J gene TRBJ2-3, with a possible D match to TRBD2 (6 bases). Looked up from germline, CDR1 is KGHDR and CDR2 is SFDVKD. The CDR3 consists of 15 residues. V lost 5 bases to trimming and J lost 2 bases, with 13 bases between them.

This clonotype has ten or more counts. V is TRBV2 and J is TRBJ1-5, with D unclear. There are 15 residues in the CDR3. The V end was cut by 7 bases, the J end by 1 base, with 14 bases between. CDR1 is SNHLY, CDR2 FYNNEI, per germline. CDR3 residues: CASIRSPRSNQPQHF. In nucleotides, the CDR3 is TGTGCCAGCATTAGGTCTCCACGGAGCAATCAGCCCCAGCATTTT.

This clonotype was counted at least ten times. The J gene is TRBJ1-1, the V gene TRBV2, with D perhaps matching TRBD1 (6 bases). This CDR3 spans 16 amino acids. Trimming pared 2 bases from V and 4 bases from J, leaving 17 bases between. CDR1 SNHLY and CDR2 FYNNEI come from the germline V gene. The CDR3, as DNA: TGTGCCAGCAGTGAATGGCAGGGGCCGATAAGCACTGAAGCTTTCTTT. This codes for CASSEWQGPISTEAFF.

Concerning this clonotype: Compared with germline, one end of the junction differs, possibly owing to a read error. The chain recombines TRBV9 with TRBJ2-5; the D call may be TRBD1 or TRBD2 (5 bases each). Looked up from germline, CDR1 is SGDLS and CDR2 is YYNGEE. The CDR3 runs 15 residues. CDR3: CASSVGGRFQETLHF. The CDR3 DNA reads TGTGCCAGCAGCGTAGGGGGACGGTTCCAAGAGACCCTGCACTTC.

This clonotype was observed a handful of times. Here the CDR3 DNA reads TGTGCCAGCAGTTACCAAGGCCAAGAGACCCAGTACTTC. It codes for CASSYQGQETQYF. The chain recombines TRBV6-5 with TRBJ2-5, with D hard to call. Per germline, CDR1 MNHEY and CDR2 SVGAGI. CDR3 size: 13 residues. With 2 bases removed from V and 1 base from J, the gap between germline ends came to 5 bases.

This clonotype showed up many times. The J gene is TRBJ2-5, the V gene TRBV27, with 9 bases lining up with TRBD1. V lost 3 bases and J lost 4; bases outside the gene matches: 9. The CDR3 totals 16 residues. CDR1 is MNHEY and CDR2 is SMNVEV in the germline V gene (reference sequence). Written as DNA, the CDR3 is TGTGCCAGCAGTTTCTATTGGACAGGGGAAGGAGAGACCCAGTACTTC. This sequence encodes CASSFYWTGEGETQYF.

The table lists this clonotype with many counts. The CDR3 DNA is TGTGCCAGCAGCTTAAATGGTCTTGGCTACACCTTC. This translates into CASSLNGLGYTF. The rearrangement uses TRBV11-3 and TRBJ1-2; unclear D gene. CDR3 length equals 12 residues. The V and J ends lost 2 bases and 7 bases respectively, with 8 bases between them. Germline V gene lookup returns CDR1 SGHNT and CDR2 YENEEA.

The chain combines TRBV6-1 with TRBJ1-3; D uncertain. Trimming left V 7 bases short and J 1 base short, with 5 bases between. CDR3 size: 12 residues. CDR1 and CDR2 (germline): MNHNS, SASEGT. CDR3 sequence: CASTGSGNTIYF. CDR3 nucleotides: TGTGCCAGCACAGGATCTGGAAACACCATATATTTT.

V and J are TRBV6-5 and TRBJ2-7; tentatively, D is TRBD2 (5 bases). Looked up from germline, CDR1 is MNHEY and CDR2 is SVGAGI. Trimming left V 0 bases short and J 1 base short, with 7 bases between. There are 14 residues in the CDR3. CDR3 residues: CASSYSEGSYEQYF. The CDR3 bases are TGTGCCAGCAGTTACTCAGAGGGATCCTACGAGCAGTACTTC.

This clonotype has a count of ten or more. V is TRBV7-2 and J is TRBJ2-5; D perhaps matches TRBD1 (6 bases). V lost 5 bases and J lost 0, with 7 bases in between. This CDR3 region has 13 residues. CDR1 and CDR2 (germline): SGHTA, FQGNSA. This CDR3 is CASSRTDQETQYF. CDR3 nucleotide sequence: TGTGCCAGCAGCCGGACAGACCAAGAGACCCAGTACTTC.

CDR3 DNA sequence: TGTGCCAGCAGGACCGGGACAGCTTACGAGCAGTACTTC. It encodes CASRTGTAYEQYF. The V gene is TRBV7-9, the J gene TRBJ2-7; 7 bases map to TRBD1. This CDR3 region has 13 residues. V dropped 6 bases and J dropped 4; count of bases not matched to a gene: 6. Germline values: CDR1 SEHNR, CDR2 FQNEAQ (reference sequence).

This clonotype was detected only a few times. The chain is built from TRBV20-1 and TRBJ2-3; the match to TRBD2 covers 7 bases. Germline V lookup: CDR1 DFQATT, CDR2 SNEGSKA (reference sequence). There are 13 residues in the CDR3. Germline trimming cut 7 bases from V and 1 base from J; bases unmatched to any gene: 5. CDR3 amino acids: CSGHRGGTDTQYF. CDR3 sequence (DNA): TGCAGTGGACATCGGGGGGGCACAGATACGCAGTATTTT.

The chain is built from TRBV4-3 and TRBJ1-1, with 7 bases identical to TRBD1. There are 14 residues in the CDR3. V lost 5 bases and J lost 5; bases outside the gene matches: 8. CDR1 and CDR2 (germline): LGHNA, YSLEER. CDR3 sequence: CASSDYHRGTEAFF. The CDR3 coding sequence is TGCGCCAGCAGCGACTACCACAGGGGAACTGAAGCTTTCTTT.

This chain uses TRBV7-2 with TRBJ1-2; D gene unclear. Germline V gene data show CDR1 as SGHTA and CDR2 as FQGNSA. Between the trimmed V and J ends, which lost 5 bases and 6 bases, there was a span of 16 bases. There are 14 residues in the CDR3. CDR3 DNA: TGTGCCAGCAGCAAGGCCGGGAGACCCGATGGCTACACCTTC. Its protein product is CASSKAGRPDGYTF.

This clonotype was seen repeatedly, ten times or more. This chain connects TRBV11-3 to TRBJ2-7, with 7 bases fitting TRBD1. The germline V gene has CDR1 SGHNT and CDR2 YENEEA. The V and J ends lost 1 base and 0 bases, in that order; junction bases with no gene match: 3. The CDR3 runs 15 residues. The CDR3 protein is CASSLGQGHSYEQYF. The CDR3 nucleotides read TGTGCCAGCAGCTTAGGACAGGGCCACTCCTACGAGCAGTACTTC.